The 27 T cell receptor beta chains reported below all come from one sample, sequenced in a study of tumor-infiltrating lymphocytes in localized non-small cell lung cancer. Libraries were prepared by immunoSEQ multiplex PCR; TCRdb keeps only in-frame clonotypes and omits some of them. The repertoire has more than 9,500 clones, 85% to 90% of them found once; the top ten carry approximately 8.9%. Sequenced material: lung tumor tissue. These receptors were obtained from a human donor with non-small cell lung cancer.

This clone was found a few times. This chain uses TRBV6-5 with TRBJ1-1; D is uncertain. This CDR3 has 13 residues. Germline CDR1 and CDR2: MNHEY and SVGAGI. Between the trimmed V and J ends, which lost 4 bases and 1 base, there was a span of 7 bases. The CDR3 protein is CASSLTPNTEAFF. For the CDR3, the DNA is TGTGCCAGCAGTTTGACACCGAACACTGAAGCTTTCTTT.

This clone was seen just once. J is TRBJ1-3 and V is TRBV7-9, with D possibly matching TRBD1 (5 bases). V was trimmed by 5 bases and J by 0 bases, leaving 14 bases between them. The CDR3 loop spans 16 amino acids. CDR1 is SEHNR and CDR2 is FQNEAQ in the germline V gene (reference sequence). The CDR3 here is CASSPRDGNSGNTIYF. In DNA, the CDR3 is TGTGCCAGCAGCCCTCGGGACGGCAACTCTGGAAACACCATATATTTT. Full variable domain (rest looked up from reference TRBV7-9 and TRBJ1-3): DTGVSQNPRHKITKRGQNVTFRCDPISEHNRLYWYRQTLGQGPEFLTYFQNEAQLEKSRLLSDRFSAERPKGSFSTLEIQRTEQGDSAMYLCASSPRDGNSGNTIYFGEGSWLTVV.

The chain joins TRBV10-1 to TRBJ2-1; 13 bases fit TRBD2. This CDR3 is 16 amino acids long. The trim removed 6 bases at V and 3 bases at J, leaving 5 bases unmatched. Germline-derived CDR1 and CDR2 are WNHNN and SYGVQD (reference sequence). Here the CDR3 DNA reads TGCGCCAGCAGCTCGGGACTAGCGGGGATCTACAATGAGCAGTTCTTC. Amino acids: CASSSGLAGIYNEQFF.

The V gene is TRBV25-1, the J gene TRBJ2-5; 7 positions agree with TRBD2. Germline V gives CDR1 MGHDK, CDR2 SYGVNS. The CDR3 is 12 residues long. Losses at the gene ends were 8 bases for V and 4 bases for J; bases not matched to a gene: 4. The CDR3 DNA sequence: TGTGCCAGCGGGCGCGGGGGAGAGACCCAGTACTTC. Residues: CASGRGGETQYF.

This chain links TRBV5-1 with TRBJ2-1, with D perhaps assigned TRBD1 or TRBD2 (5 bases each). The germline CDR1 and CDR2 sequences are SGHRS and YFSETQ. This CDR3 has 15 residues. Trimming pared 4 bases from V and 2 bases from J, leaving 13 bases between. DNA for the CDR3: TGCGCCAGCAGCGGGGGTAAGGGAGCCTACAATGAGCAGTTCTTC. Amino acids: CASSGGKGAYNEQFF.

This chain uses TRBV5-1 with TRBJ2-1; D uncertain. The V gene lost 4 bases and the J gene lost 7 bases, with 12 bases spanning the gap. Germline loops: CDR1 SGHRS, CDR2 YFSETQ. The CDR3 is made up of 13 amino acids. DNA of the CDR3: TGCGCCAGCAGCCAACAGACCAATAATGAGCAGTTCTTC. Its translation: CASSQQTNNEQFF.

This clone appeared a single time. The CDR3 DNA sequence: TGTGCCAGCGGGAACAGGGAAGGGAACATTCAGTACTTC. This encodes CASGNREGNIQYF. The V gene is TRBV2, the J gene TRBJ2-4; a possible D gene is TRBD1 (6 bases). Trimming removed 8 bases from V and 7 bases from J, with 15 bases in between. Germline V gives CDR1 SNHLY, CDR2 FYNNEI. The CDR3 spans 13 residues.

V and J are TRBV19 and TRBJ1-5, with D possibly being TRBD1 (6 bases). The CDR3 runs 15 residues. CDR1 is LNHDA and CDR2 is SQIVND in the germline V gene (reference sequence). V gave up 5 bases and J gave up 4 bases, with 15 bases separating them. The CDR3 coding sequence is TGTGCCAGTAGTGTTCCCGGGACACCGAATCAGCCCCAGCATTTT. Its translation is CASSVPGTPNQPQHF.

V gene TRBV19 combines with J gene TRBJ1-1, with D unresolved. Germline V gives CDR1 LNHDA, CDR2 SQIVND (reference sequence). V was shortened by 0 bases and J by 6 bases, with 20 bases between the two germline ends. This CDR3 has 17 residues. CDR3 sequence (DNA): TGTGCCAGTAGTATAGAGCCCCTGTGGTTGGGTCTTCCTGAAGCTTTCTTT. It specifies CASSIEPLWLGLPEAFF.

V and J are TRBV2 and TRBJ2-3, with D tentatively TRBD2 (6 bases). Per the germline V gene, CDR1 is SNHLY and CDR2 is FYNNEI. V was pared by 7 bases and J by 0 bases, with 11 bases between. The CDR3 totals 14 residues. CDR3 amino acids: CASMRRGSTDTQYF. CDR3 in DNA: TGTGCCAGCATGAGGCGGGGCAGCACAGATACGCAGTATTTT.

The rearrangement uses TRBV18 and TRBJ2-1; 10 bases align to TRBD1. The germline CDR1 and CDR2 sequences are KGHSH and LQKENI. The V segment lost 4 bases and the J segment 10 bases; nucleotides outside the gene matches: 7. The CDR3 has 14 amino acids. The CDR3 DNA reads TGTGCCAGCTCACTCCTGACAGGGGGCCGGGAGCAGTTCTTC. Its translation: CASSLLTGGREQFF.

This clone was found once. The chain has TRBV5-5 and TRBJ2-5; either TRBD1 or TRBD2 may supply D (5 bases each). Between the trimmed V and J ends, which lost 1 base and 5 bases, there was a span of 6 bases. Germline CDR1 reads SGHKS; CDR2 reads YYEKEE (reference sequence). The length of the CDR3 is 12 residues. The DNA for the CDR3 is TGTGCCAGCAGCTTGCGGGGCGAGACCCAGTACTTC. Translation: CASSLRGETQYF.

This chain links TRBV5-5 with TRBJ2-7; 7 bases are a match to TRBD1. This CDR3 has 14 residues. Per the germline V gene, CDR1 is SGHKS and CDR2 is YYEKEE (reference sequence). J was trimmed by 0 bases and V by 5 bases; bases with no gene match: 5. DNA for the CDR3: TGTGCCAGCAGGACCCGACAGGGCTCCTACGAGCAGTACTTC. It yields the protein CASRTRQGSYEQYF. Full variable domain (outside the CDR3, taken from reference TRBV5-5 and TRBJ2-7): DAGVTQSPTHLIKTRGQQVTLRCSPISGHKSVSWYQQVLGQGPQFIFQYYEKEERGRGNFPDRFSARQFPNYSSELNVNALLLGDSALYLCASRTRQGSYEQYFGPGTRLTVT.

The gene calls are TRBV4-2 and TRBJ1-1; 7 bases align to TRBD1. CDR1 is LGHNA and CDR2 is YNFKEQ in the germline V gene. V shed 1 base and J 4 bases; nucleotides not matched to a gene: 6. This CDR3 comprises 15 residues. The CDR3 protein is CASSQVGAGGTEAFF. The DNA for the CDR3 is TGTGCCAGCAGCCAAGTGGGGGCAGGGGGCACTGAAGCTTTCTTT.

The chain carries TRBV7-2 and TRBJ2-5; TRBD2 is a possible D gene (6 bases). The CDR3 has 15 amino acids. Germline-derived CDR1 and CDR2 are SGHTA and FQGNSA. V lost 2 bases to trimming and J lost 3 bases, with 13 bases between them. The CDR3 DNA is TGTGCCAGCAGCTTAAGTAGGCTAGCGAAAGAGACCCAGTACTTC. Residues: CASSLSRLAKETQYF. Variable domain in full (rest from reference TRBV7-2 and TRBJ2-5): GAGVSQSPSNKVTEKGKDVELRCDPISGHTALYWYRQSLGQGLEFLIYFQGNSAPDKSGLPSDRFSAERTGGSVSTLTIQRTQQEDSAVYLCASSLSRLAKETQYFGPGTRLLVL.

The gene calls are TRBV27 and TRBJ2-7, with 7 bases aligning to TRBD2. The CDR3 sequence is 15 residues long. J gave up 2 bases and V 2 bases, and 6 bases lay outside the gene matches. Germline CDR1 MNHEY, CDR2 SMNVEV (reference sequence). The CDR3 sequence is CASSLGAGAPYEQYF. DNA for the CDR3: TGTGCCAGCAGTTTAGGGGCGGGAGCTCCCTACGAGCAGTACTTC.

The chain employs TRBV29-1 and TRBJ1-2; tentative D call: TRBD1 (6 bases). Trimming stripped 2 bases from V and 6 bases from J, with 16 bases between. Germline assignment: CDR1 SQVTM and CDR2 ANQGSEA. This CDR3 is 14 amino acids long. The CDR3 bases are TGCAGCGTTGAAAAACAGGGTCCCACGAATGGCTACACCTTC. Its protein product is CSVEKQGPTNGYTF.

The sample holds one count of this clone. The genes are TRBV7-6 and TRBJ1-3; D gene unclear. The CDR3 length is 12 residues. CDR1 and CDR2 (germline): SGHVS, FNYEAQ. The V gene lost 5 bases and the J gene lost 0 bases, with 2 bases spanning the gap. The chain's CDR3 is CASSLSGNTIYF. In nucleotides, the CDR3 is TGTGCCAGCAGCCTCTCTGGAAACACCATATATTTT.

The sample holds one count of this clone. The chain uses TRBV30 and TRBJ1-2; D is unresolved. V shed 4 bases and J shed 1 base, with 19 bases lying between them. CDR1 and CDR2 from the germline V gene are GTSNPN and SVGIG (reference sequence). The CDR3 has 16 amino acids. CDR3 coding DNA: TGTGCCTGGATACGGGAGCTGGCGGCCTATAACTATGGCTACACCTTC. As protein: CAWIRELAAYNYGYTF. Complete variable domain (other parts from reference TRBV30 and TRBJ1-2): SQTIHQWPATLVQPVGSPLSLECTVEGTSNPNLYWYRQAAGRGLQLLFYSVGIGQISSEVPQNLSASRPQDRQFILSSKKLLLSDSGFYLCAWIRELAAYNYGYTFGSGTRLTVV.

The V gene is TRBV7-9, the J gene TRBJ1-2, with a weak D call TRBD1 (5 bases). The V gene's germline CDR1 is SEHNR and CDR2 FQNEAQ (reference sequence). The V end lost 6 bases, the J end lost 8 bases, and 22 bases lay between the germline ends. This CDR3 region has 15 residues. CDR3 bases: TGTGCCAGCAGTCCTCCGGGACGGATTGGTGCCGGCTACACCTTC. Translation gives CASSPPGRIGAGYTF.

The chain joins TRBV28 to TRBJ1-2; D possibly corresponds to TRBD1 (5 bases). Between the trimmed V and J ends, which lost 5 bases and 4 bases, there was a span of 14 bases. The germline CDR1 and CDR2 sequences are MDHEN and SYDVKM. This CDR3 region has 14 residues. The CDR3 nucleotides are TGTGCCAGCAGTCCCCAGGACAAGAGCTATGGCTACACCTTC. Translating it yields CASSPQDKSYGYTF.

The CDR3 nucleotides read TGTGCCAGCAGTTTCGCGGGAGAGGTTGGCGAGCAGTTCTTC. Translated, it gives CASSFAGEVGEQFF. The rearrangement uses TRBV28 and TRBJ2-1; 7 bases align to TRBD2. CDR3 length: 14 amino acids. The V gene's germline CDR1 is MDHEN and CDR2 SYDVKM. The V and J ends lost 3 bases and 10 bases, in that order; junction bases with no gene match: 9.

The rearrangement links TRBV7-9 to TRBJ1-1, with unresolved D. The V end lost 10 bases, the J end lost 0 bases, and 15 bases lay between the germline ends. CDR1 and CDR2 (germline): SEHNR, FQNEAQ (reference sequence). The CDR3 runs to 14 residues. The CDR3 is CATQLTPMNTEAFF. The CDR3 nucleotides read TGTGCCACCCAACTGACACCCATGAACACTGAAGCTTTCTTT.

The chain links TRBV2 to TRBJ2-3, with D uncertain. The CDR3 consists of 12 residues. Germline CDR1 reads SNHLY; CDR2 reads FYNNEI. Trimming cost V 6 bases and J 6 bases, with 10 bases left between them. CDR3 nucleotide sequence: TGTGCCAGCAGCGACCCAATGGATACGCAGTATTTT. It is translated as CASSDPMDTQYF.

The chain employs TRBV5-1 and TRBJ2-2; D assignment may be TRBD1 or TRBD2 (5 bases each). The germline CDR1 and CDR2 sequences are SGHRS and YFSETQ. This CDR3 is built from 14 residues. Deletions cut 4 bases from V and 5 bases from J, with 12 bases between. The CDR3 is CASSPGTETGELFF. As DNA, the CDR3 is TGCGCCAGCAGCCCCGGGACCGAGACCGGGGAGCTGTTTTTT.

The rearrangement joins TRBV6-5 to TRBJ2-1; the D gene is possibly TRBD1 (5 bases). This CDR3 has 15 amino acids. The germline V gene has CDR1 MNHEY and CDR2 SVGAGI. Trimming shortened V by 7 bases and J by 6 bases, and 19 bases separated the two germline ends. CDR3 DNA sequence: TGTGCCAGCACTCCCCCGGCAGGGATTGGCAATGAGCAGTTCTTC. It encodes CASTPPAGIGNEQFF.

CDR3 sequence: CASRGASPQETQYF. The CDR3 coding sequence is TGTGCCAGCAGGGGGGCCTCGCCTCAAGAGACCCAGTACTTC. The chain has TRBV6-5 and TRBJ2-5, with a weak D call TRBD1 (6 bases). The CDR3 extends over 14 amino acids. The V end lost 6 bases, the J end lost 2 bases, and 13 bases lay between the germline ends. CDR1 and CDR2 from the germline V gene are MNHEY and SVGAGI.